The 31 T cell receptor beta chains presented below share a single source sample, sequenced in a study of CD8+ T cells in alopecia areata. This sample's treatment: oral pan-JAK inhibitor, 5-10 mg twice daily. Once RNA had been extracted, it was reverse transcribed into cDNA to act as the sequencing template. Repertoires were generated with immunoSEQ multiplex PCR, while TCRdb's copy carries only in-frame clones and drops some. The data contain roughly 190,000 clones, less than 65% of them singletons. Here the sequenced sample was CD4+ T cells sorted from blood, taken at week 24, from a patient treated with tofacitinib. Every receptor here comes from a human donor with alopecia areata.

The V gene is TRBV30, the J gene TRBJ1-4, with a tentative D call TRBD1 (5 bases). The germline V gene encodes CDR1 GTSNPN and CDR2 SVGIG (reference sequence). Between the trimmed V and J ends, which lost 3 bases and 5 bases, there was a span of 16 bases. The CDR3 covers 15 residues. CDR3 protein: CAWSRRGTGNEKLFF. CDR3 nucleotide sequence: TGTGCCTGGAGCCGGCGTGGGACTGGGAATGAAAAACTGTTTTTT. Based on the CDR3 plus reference TRBV30 and TRBJ1-4, the full variable domain is SQTIHQWPATLVQPVGSPLSLECTVEGTSNPNLYWYRQAAGRGLQLLFYSVGIGQISSEVPQNLSASRPQDRQFILSSKKLLLSDSGFYLCAWSRRGTGNEKLFFGSGTQLSVL.

The J gene is TRBJ2-7, the V gene TRBV29-1; D unclear. Trimming took 6 bases from V and 1 from J, leaving 10 bases between them. The CDR3 covers 12 residues. Germline values: CDR1 SQVTM, CDR2 ANQGSEA. CDR3 protein: CSVQDGSYEQYF. CDR3 nucleotides: TGCAGCGTCCAGGACGGGTCCTACGAGCAGTACTTC.

The V call is TRBV7-9, the J call TRBJ2-2; TRBD1 aligns across 8 bases. Trimming removed 5 bases from V and 1 base from J; junction bases left unmatched: 12. Germline CDR1 is SEHNR and CDR2 is FQNEAQ (reference sequence). CDR3 length: 18 amino acids. The chain's CDR3 is CASSVGQGVPLNTGELFF. The CDR3 bases are TGTGCCAGCAGCGTAGGACAGGGTGTCCCTTTGAACACCGGGGAGCTGTTTTTT.

The chain recombines TRBV7-9 with TRBJ1-2, with D perhaps TRBD1 (6 bases). CDR3 length: 15 amino acids. V was clipped by 2 bases and J by 8 bases, with 18 bases between them. CDR1 and CDR2 (germline): SEHNR, FQNEAQ (reference sequence). Here the CDR3 reads CASSLPRDTGSGYTF. The CDR3 DNA reads as TGTGCCAGCAGCTTACCCCGGGACACGGGTAGCGGCTACACCTTC.

V usage is TRBV5-1 and J usage is TRBJ1-2, with a weak D call TRBD1 (6 bases). This CDR3 spans 13 amino acids. V lost 4 bases and J 3 bases, leaving 10 bases between the germline ends. The germline CDR1 and CDR2 sequences are SGHRS and YFSETQ. CDR3 sequence reads: CASSTDSYYGYTF. CDR3 nucleotide sequence: TGCGCCAGCAGCACGGACAGTTACTATGGCTACACCTTC.

The rearrangement uses TRBV29-1 and TRBJ2-3; TRBD1 matches 10 bases. The CDR3 has 14 amino acids. Per the germline V gene, CDR1 is SQVTM and CDR2 is ANQGSEA. V was pared by 7 bases and J by 0 bases, with 4 bases of the junction left unmatched. CDR3 residues: CSAGQGLSTDTQYF. DNA of the CDR3: TGCAGCGCGGGACAGGGGTTGAGCACAGATACGCAGTATTTT.

The V gene is TRBV29-1, the J gene TRBJ1-1, with D maybe TRBD1 (6 bases). Germline V gene data show CDR1 as SQVTM and CDR2 as ANQGSEA. CDR3 length: 11 residues. Trimming left V 2 bases short and J 10 bases short, with 11 bases between. Here the CDR3 DNA reads TGCAGCGTTGAATCTGACAGGAGAGCTTTCTTT. Amino acid sequence: CSVESDRRAFF.

V is TRBV6-6 and J is TRBJ1-1; unclear D gene. The CDR3 extends over 16 amino acids. V was clipped by 5 bases and J by 4 bases, with 20 bases between them. CDR1 and CDR2 from the germline V gene are MNHNY and SVGAGI (reference sequence). The CDR3 spells CASSPPRRGLGTEAFF. For the CDR3, the DNA is TGTGCCAGCAGTCCACCCCGGCGGGGTCTCGGCACTGAAGCTTTCTTT.

Remarks on this clone: Additional DNA sequences in this sample encode the identical CDR3. The chain is built from TRBV9 and TRBJ1-2; D is ambiguous. Between the trimmed V and J ends, which lost 2 bases and 8 bases, there was a span of 13 bases. Germline assignment: CDR1 SGDLS and CDR2 YYNGEE. CDR3 length equals 13 residues. The CDR3 here is CASSVEGARGYTF. CDR3 in DNA: TGTGCCAGCAGCGTCGAGGGTGCCCGCGGCTACACCTTC.

This clone was counted only a few times. The J gene is TRBJ2-4, the V gene TRBV5-1, with D perhaps matching TRBD1 or TRBD2 (5 bases each). CDR1 and CDR2 (germline): SGHRS, YFSETQ. CDR3 size: 13 residues. V lost 4 bases to trimming and J lost 2 bases, with 7 bases between them. In nucleotides, the CDR3 is TGCGCCAGCAGCGAGGGGCCCAAAAACATTCAGTACTTC. As protein: CASSEGPKNIQYF.

In regard to this clone: This CDR3 is also generated by other DNA sequences in the sample. V gene TRBV29-1 combines with J gene TRBJ2-7; D is unresolved. The germline V gene encodes CDR1 SQVTM and CDR2 ANQGSEA. This CDR3 contains 11 residues. The V and J ends lost 6 bases and 0 bases respectively, with 6 bases between them. The CDR3 loop reads CSVRSSYEQYF. CDR3 DNA: TGCAGCGTCAGAAGCTCCTACGAGCAGTACTTC.

In this sample, this clone turned up once. The chain is built from TRBV2 and TRBJ1-1, with TRBD1 matching 8 bases. Germline assignment: CDR1 SNHLY and CDR2 FYNNEI. Trimming took 7 bases from V and 3 from J; bases not matched to a gene: 7. CDR3 size: 14 residues. CDR3 protein: CASTPWTGYTEAFF. DNA for the CDR3: TGTGCCAGCACTCCCTGGACAGGGTACACTGAAGCTTTCTTT. The variable domain in full, with the rest retrieved from reference TRBV2 and TRBJ1-1, is EPEVTQTPSHQVTQMGQEVILRCVPISNHLYFYWYRQILGQKVEFLVSFYNNEISEKSEIFDDQFSVERPDGSNFTLKIRSTKLEDSAMYFCASTPWTGYTEAFFGQGTRLTVV.

This clone was counted between two and nine times. At the DNA level, this CDR3 is encoded by other sequences in the same sample as well. The chain recombines TRBV29-1 with TRBJ2-4; D perhaps matches TRBD1 (6 bases). The CDR3 loop spans 14 amino acids. V lost 6 bases and J lost 0, with 12 bases in between. Germline-derived CDR1 and CDR2 are SQVTM and ANQGSEA. CDR3 protein: CSVRQALAKNIQYF. In nucleotides, the CDR3 is TGCAGCGTCAGACAGGCACTAGCCAAAAACATTCAGTACTTC.

The sample holds a few counts of this clone. V is TRBV7-3 and J is TRBJ1-2; 8 bases line up with TRBD1. The CDR3 has 14 residues. J lost 4 bases, V lost 4 bases, and 5 bases had no gene match. Germline lookup yields CDR1 SGHTA and CDR2 FQGTGA. DNA for the CDR3: TGTGCCAGCAGCTCCGGACAGGGTGGCTATGGCTACACCTTC. It translates to CASSSGQGGYGYTF.

The chain joins TRBV15 to TRBJ1-5; D may be TRBD1 (5 bases). V lost 8 bases and J 3 bases, leaving 11 bases between the germline ends. From germline, CDR1 is LNHNV and CDR2 YYDKDF (reference sequence). The CDR3 spans 13 residues. CDR3: CATARQYNQPQHF. CDR3 DNA: TGTGCCACCGCTCGACAGTACAATCAGCCCCAGCATTTT. Full variable domain (remainder filled in from reference TRBV15 and TRBJ1-5): DAMVIQNPRYQVTQFGKPVTLSCSQTLNHNVMYWYQQKSSQAPKLLFHYYDKDFNNEADTPDNFQSRRPNTSFCFLDIRSPGLGDTAMYLCATARQYNQPQHFGDGTRLSIL.

This chain connects TRBV5-1 to TRBJ2-5; TRBD1 aligns across 9 bases. CDR3 length: 15 amino acids. Germline V gene lookup returns CDR1 SGHRS and CDR2 YFSETQ. J was trimmed by 3 bases and V by 4 bases; bases with no gene match: 7. In DNA, the CDR3 is TGCGCCAGCAGCGTGGGACAGGGCCTAAAAGAGACCCAGTACTTC. This encodes CASSVGQGLKETQYF.

The rearrangement joins TRBV29-1 to TRBJ1-2; maybe TRBD1 (6 bases). The V end lost 7 bases, the J end lost 6 bases, and 15 bases lay between the germline ends. The CDR3 length is 12 residues. Germline V gives CDR1 SQVTM, CDR2 ANQGSEA. The chain's CDR3 is CSDNREGDGYTF. As DNA, the CDR3 is TGCAGCGATAACAGGGAAGGGGATGGCTACACCTTC.

The chain has TRBV29-1 and TRBJ1-1, with 9 bases aligning to TRBD1. The CDR3 loop spans 13 amino acids. Trimming cost V 6 bases and J 5 bases; bases outside gene matches: 7. Germline CDR1 and CDR2: SQVTM and ANQGSEA. The CDR3 DNA sequence: TGCAGCGTGACTATCGGACAGGGGACTGAAGCTTTCTTT. This encodes CSVTIGQGTEAFF.

The V call is TRBV4-3, the J call TRBJ1-2; D gene ambiguous. The CDR3 runs to 14 residues. V was cut by 0 bases and J by 0 bases, with 5 bases left in between. Germline V CDR1 and CDR2: LGHNA, YSLEER. This chain's CDR3 is CASSQEASNYGYTF. As DNA, the CDR3 is TGCGCCAGCAGCCAAGAAGCCTCTAACTATGGCTACACCTTC.

This clone was counted once. The chain joins TRBV7-2 to TRBJ1-1, with D unclear. The CDR3 totals 14 residues. V was cut by 3 bases and J by 0 bases, with 8 bases left in between. CDR1 SGHTA and CDR2 FQGNSA come from the germline V gene. CDR3 loop: CASSFGGMNTEAFF. The CDR3 DNA is TGTGCCAGCAGCTTCGGTGGCATGAACACTGAAGCTTTCTTT.

Written as DNA, the CDR3 is TGTGCCAGCAGTTTATCCGGAGGTCTGAGTGGCTACACCTTC. It translates to CASSLSGGLSGYTF. The rearrangement links TRBV27 to TRBJ1-2, with D hard to call. V was clipped by 0 bases and J by 7 bases, with 12 bases between them. CDR1 and CDR2 from the germline V gene are MNHEY and SMNVEV (reference sequence). The CDR3 contains 14 residues.

This chain connects TRBV30 to TRBJ1-5; D gene uncertain. Germline V gives CDR1 GTSNPN, CDR2 SVGIG (reference sequence). The CDR3 has 13 residues. V lost 1 base, J lost 3 bases, and 7 bases lay in between. The CDR3 bases are TGTGCCTGGAGTGGGCAGGTCAATCAGCCCCAGCATTTT. Protein product: CAWSGQVNQPQHF.

The chain links TRBV2 to TRBJ1-5; TRBD1 aligns across 9 bases. V was pared by 5 bases and J by 8 bases, with 7 bases of the junction left unmatched. The V gene's germline CDR1 is SNHLY and CDR2 FYNNEI. The CDR3 covers 14 residues. CDR3 in amino acids: CASSRETGGKPQHF. Here the CDR3 DNA reads TGTGCCAGCAGTCGTGAGACAGGGGGTAAGCCCCAGCATTTT.

The chain joins TRBV5-1 to TRBJ1-1, with TRBD1 matching over 7 bases. Germline lookup yields CDR1 SGHRS and CDR2 YFSETQ. The CDR3 has 15 residues. The V and J ends lost 4 bases and 1 base, in that order; junction bases with no gene match: 7. For the CDR3, the DNA is TGCGCCAGCAGCAAGGGACAGACCGAGAACACTGAAGCTTTCTTT. Residues: CASSKGQTENTEAFF.

The rearrangement uses TRBV10-3 and TRBJ2-1; D might be TRBD1 or TRBD2, each matching 6 bases. The CDR3 runs to 14 residues. Trimming removed 10 bases from V and 6 bases from J, with 19 bases in between. Germline values: CDR1 ENHRY, CDR2 SYGVKD. The DNA of the CDR3 is TGTGCCACCAAGGCGGCGGGGACATCCAATGAGCAGTTCTTC. It is translated as CATKAAGTSNEQFF.

V and J are TRBV9 and TRBJ2-5; TRBD2 might be the D (6 bases). CDR3 length: 15 amino acids. V shed 0 bases and J shed 5 bases, with 14 bases lying between them. The germline V gene encodes CDR1 SGDLS and CDR2 YYNGEE. CDR3: CASSVEEGLAETQYF. The CDR3 coding sequence is TGTGCCAGCAGCGTAGAGGAGGGACTCGCGGAGACCCAGTACTTC. The full variable domain, with the rest looked up from reference TRBV9 and TRBJ2-5, is DSGVTQTPKHLITATGQRVTLRCSPRSGDLSVYWYQQSLDQGLQFLIQYYNGEERAKGNILERFSAQQFPDLHSELNLSSLELGDSALYFCASSVEEGLAETQYFGPGTRLLVL.

The rearrangement uses TRBV29-1 and TRBJ1-2, with D possibly matching TRBD1 (5 bases). CDR3 length: 13 amino acids. Trimming pared 3 bases from V and 3 bases from J, leaving 11 bases between. Looked up from germline, CDR1 is SQVTM and CDR2 is ANQGSEA. This CDR3 reads CSVDGGTHYGYTF. The CDR3 DNA reads TGCAGCGTTGACGGGGGTACCCACTATGGCTACACCTTC.

This clone is a singleton in its sample. The chain recombines TRBV2 with TRBJ1-5; D is possibly TRBD1 (6 bases). Germline CDR1 and CDR2: SNHLY and FYNNEI. V was trimmed by 1 base and J by 6 bases, leaving 13 bases between them. This CDR3 comprises 15 residues. CDR3 sequence (DNA): TGTGCCAGCAGTGAAGATCCGGGGGCTAGTCAGCCCCAGCATTTT. Its protein product is CASSEDPGASQPQHF.

The rearrangement uses TRBV4-2 and TRBJ2-2; 12 bases line up with TRBD2. The V gene's germline CDR1 is LGHNA and CDR2 YNFKEQ. The CDR3 is 17 residues long. V was pared by 3 bases and J by 0 bases, with 2 bases of the junction left unmatched. CDR3 region: CASSQTSGRANTGELFF. The CDR3 coding sequence is TGTGCCAGCAGCCAGACTAGCGGGAGAGCGAACACCGGGGAGCTGTTTTTT.

The chain combines TRBV27 with TRBJ2-7; 10 bases line up with TRBD2. The CDR3 is made up of 16 amino acids. The V gene's germline CDR1 is MNHEY and CDR2 SMNVEV (reference sequence). V lost 2 bases and J lost 7; bases outside the gene matches: 11. The CDR3 protein is CASSLRLAGAMGEQYF. As DNA, the CDR3 is TGTGCCAGCAGTTTACGGCTAGCGGGGGCCATGGGGGAGCAGTACTTC.

The rearrangement links TRBV18 to TRBJ1-2, with D unresolved. V gave up 3 bases and J gave up 6 bases, with 11 bases separating them. Germline V gene lookup returns CDR1 KGHSH and CDR2 LQKENI. The CDR3 loop spans 13 amino acids. The CDR3: CASSPLPEDGYTF. In DNA, the CDR3 is TGTGCCAGCTCACCCCTACCTGAGGATGGCTACACCTTC.